The present entry profiles one T cell receptor beta chain with its context. Its antigen remains unknown. The data were obtained in a study of CD4 T cells in relation to SARS-CoV-2 and coronaviruses. Study context: PBMCs were cultured with antigen for around nine days before TCR beta sequencing. Negative control cultures got HIV-1 Nef peptides or no peptide. General observations from the study: In roughly 60% of donors, memory CD4+ clonotypes crossrecognized SARS-CoV-2 and at least one common cold coronavirus spike. Crossreactivity was assessed only for spike protein, not other viral proteins.

The unexposed donors gave CD4+ T cells in about 2011-2018, prior to COVID-19. Isolation of CD4+ T cells took place after about 10 days in culture. Sequencing used immunoSEQ multiplex PCR; TCRdb keeps in-frame clones, though not all of them. In the table there are 25,000 to 30,000 clones, 70% to 85% of which are singletons. The CDR3 has 18 amino acids. V lost 9 bases to trimming and J lost 0 bases, with 21 bases between them. From germline, CDR1 is SEHNR and CDR2 FQNEAQ (reference sequence). Sequencing used CD4+ T cells from PBMCs, cultured in vitro. The sequence was collected from a human donor in good health. The gene calls are TRBV7-9 and TRBJ2-6, with D unresolved. CDR3: CASPRKAAHSSGANVLTF. CDR3 bases: TGTGCCAGTCCCCGCAAAGCCGCACACAGCTCTGGGGCCAACGTCCTGACTTTC.